Listed below are T cell receptor beta chains from one sample, sequenced in a study of T cell changes during pregnancy in multiple sclerosis. Data came from immunoSEQ multiplex PCR; TCRdb stores just in-frame clones and leaves some out. The table records tens of thousands of clones, about nine tenths of them present only once. The sample in question was CD8+ T cells from peripheral blood mononuclear cells, obtained before pregnancy. The receptors were sampled from a female donor with multiple sclerosis, enrolled in a pregnancy study. Both conserved end residues are part of each CDR3.

TRBV4-3,TRBJ2-7,CASSQGGGGAYEQYF
TRBV6-4,TRBJ2-1,CATGRGGSYNEQFF
TRBV11-3,TRBJ1-1,CASSSESRGNTEAFF
TRBV7-9,TRBJ2-7,CASSLPGALLREQYF
TRBV19,TRBJ1-6,CASSSGQFSPLHF
TRBV7-3,TRBJ2-2,CASTGGATGELFF
TRBV19,TRBJ2-5,CASGQGLKTQYF
TRBV4-1,TRBJ2-2,CASSRRPGTGTTGELFF
TRBV6-4,TRBJ2-2,CASSELGADTGELFF
TRBV21-1,TRBJ1-2,CASSDNSNYGYTF
TRBV5-4,TRBJ1-2,CASSWGEAYGYTF
TRBV9,TRBJ1-2,CASSPRDRPSSWNYGYTF
TRBV4-2,TRBJ2-1,CASSQGLAGGYNEQFF
TRBV9,TRBJ2-7,CASSVGGNPYEQYF
TRBV9,TRBJ2-7,CASSGYHRDEQYF
TRBV12-5,TRBJ1-1,CASGPSGYGTEAFF
TRBV6-1,TRBJ2-3,CASSDRGGGTDTQYF
TRBV27,TRBJ1-1,CASSLIPGNTEAFF
TRBV6-6,TRBJ1-1,CASSLSRGTEAFF
TRBV5-4,TRBJ2-5,CASSPGQEGRWHQETQYF
TRBV29-1,TRBJ1-5,CSVNLEGQVNQPQHF
TRBV7-6,TRBJ2-5,CASSSLAGGIGQETQYF
TRBV6-5,TRBJ1-4,CASSYGGLGNEKLFF
TRBV9,TRBJ2-1,CASSVGKRSSYNEQFF
TRBV7-9,TRBJ1-2,CASSWGTGDGYTF
TRBV4-3,TRBJ2-2,CASSPQGANGELFF
TRBV6-5,TRBJ1-1,CASSWDWGTEAFF
TRBV19,TRBJ1-1,CASSISAGFPEAFF
TRBV5-1,TRBJ2-7,CASTSGLAGREQYF
TRBV7-9,TRBJ2-1,CASSLAADEQFF
TRBV7-9,TRBJ2-1,CASSLLSGFDEQFF
TRBV11-2,TRBJ1-1,CASSPRGAKATEAFF
TRBV19,TRBJ2-5,CASSYNQETQYF
TRBV7-9,TRBJ2-1,CASSGTDNYNEQFF
TRBV9,TRBJ2-1,CASSVGGWTSKGLGGNEQFF
TRBV5-4,TRBJ1-1,CASSHPQTGDTEAFF
TRBV4-1,TRBJ1-1,CASTPGGTGMNTEAFF
TRBV5-5,TRBJ2-5,CASSVTSGGAKTQYF
TRBV27,TRBJ1-5,CASSFGGSNQPQHF
TRBV2,TRBJ2-1,CASSGTSGDLHNEQFF
TRBV9,TRBJ2-1,CASGGGRADEQFF
TRBV4-2,TRBJ2-5,CASSQEARGGAETQYF
TRBV7-8,TRBJ1-2,CASSPGTANGYTF
TRBV10-3,TRBJ1-1,CAISTLGESEAFF
TRBV9,TRBJ2-7,CASSEPRDREDYEQYF
TRBV4-2,TRBJ2-1,CASSQEEGTGVNEQFF